The 15 T cell receptor beta chains below were found in one sample sequenced in a study of blood T cell repertoires in COVID-19. The repertoire was sequenced with immunoSEQ multiplex PCR; TCRdb's copy has only in-frame clones and lacks some. The table includes about 210,000 clones, around four fifths detected once. The specimen was peripheral blood. Receptors were obtained from a woman aged 70-85 years with COVID-19, enrolled during active disease.

V and J are TRBV7-2 and TRBJ2-5, with 7 bases identical to TRBD2. From germline, CDR1 is SGHTA and CDR2 FQGNSA. J was trimmed by 2 bases and V by 5 bases; bases with no gene match: 11. There are 16 residues in the CDR3. CDR3 bases: TGTGCCAGCAGCCGTGGTGGAGCTAGCGGACAAGAGACCCAGTACTTC. It is translated as CASSRGGASGQETQYF.

The chain joins TRBV4-2 to TRBJ1-1; 8 bases align to TRBD1. The J segment lost 0 bases and the V segment lost 2 bases, leaving 5 bases of the junction unmatched. The CDR3 runs 16 residues. CDR1 is LGHNA and CDR2 is YNFKEQ in the germline V gene. In DNA form, the CDR3 reads TGTGCCAGCAGCCAATCAGGGGGCCCCATGAACACTGAAGCTTTCTTT. It codes for CASSQSGGPMNTEAFF.

The chain carries TRBV19 and TRBJ2-4; 8 bases map to TRBD2. The CDR3 length is 13 residues. The V gene's germline CDR1 is LNHDA and CDR2 SQIVND (reference sequence). Trimming at V came to 5 bases and at J to 9 bases, leaving 6 bases not matched to a gene. In nucleotides, the CDR3 is TGTGCCAGTAGTTCCTCCCGGGGGGGCATTCAGTACTTC. Its translation is CASSSSRGGIQYF.

The chain joins TRBV30 to TRBJ1-6, with D perhaps TRBD1 (5 bases). The V gene's germline CDR1 is GTSNPN and CDR2 SVGIG (reference sequence). Trimming pared 3 bases from V and 7 bases from J, leaving 28 bases between. This CDR3 region has 19 residues. The chain's CDR3 is CAWRCSRGYSPSFNSPLHF. CDR3 in DNA: TGTGCCTGGAGGTGTTCTCGGGGGTATTCCCCCTCATTCAATTCACCCCTCCACTTT.

The V gene is TRBV19, the J gene TRBJ1-2; no reliable D call. CDR1 LNHDA and CDR2 SQIVND come from the germline V gene (reference sequence). V lost 7 bases and J lost 4, with 16 bases in between. There are 14 residues in the CDR3. The CDR3 is CASKPQPPGYGYTF. The CDR3 bases are TGTGCCAGTAAGCCACAGCCGCCTGGCTATGGCTACACCTTC.

This clone was seen at least ten times. V usage is TRBV7-3 and J usage is TRBJ2-1; TRBD2 agrees at 8 bases. Losses at the gene ends were 5 bases for V and 2 bases for J; bases not matched to a gene: 17. Germline-derived CDR1 and CDR2 are SGHTA and FQGTGA. This CDR3 has 19 residues. In DNA, the CDR3 is TGTGCCAGCAGCCCTCGGGGTAGCGGGGCCATCCCCGCCTACAATGAGCAGTTCTTC. Protein product: CASSPRGSGAIPAYNEQFF.

The chain couples TRBV28 to TRBJ2-3; 8 bases map to TRBD1. CDR1 and CDR2 (germline): MDHEN, SYDVKM. V lost 3 bases to trimming and J lost 1 base; unmatched junction nucleotides: 9. The CDR3 contains 17 residues. The CDR3 DNA sequence: TGTGCCAGCAGTTTGGGTCGGTGGGGACAGGGCACAGATACGCAGTATTTT. Its translation: CASSLGRWGQGTDTQYF.

The chain uses TRBV6-6 and TRBJ1-6; D is ambiguous. Germline CDR1 reads MNHNY; CDR2 reads SVGAGI (reference sequence). Trimming removed 5 bases from V and 6 bases from J, with 14 bases in between. This CDR3 comprises 15 residues. The CDR3 reads CASSNEGSTNSPLHF. CDR3 DNA: TGTGCCAGCAGTAATGAAGGGAGTACTAATTCACCCCTCCACTTT.

V usage is TRBV28 and J usage is TRBJ2-7; 10 bases agree with TRBD2. Germline V gene data show CDR1 as MDHEN and CDR2 as SYDVKM. This CDR3 is built from 16 residues. V lost 5 bases and J lost 2; bases outside the gene matches: 9. CDR3: CASSISRTSGTYEQYF. The CDR3 DNA follows: TGTGCCAGCAGTATATCGAGGACTAGCGGAACCTACGAGCAGTACTTC.

Remarks on this clone: At one boundary the junction diverges from the germline segment, which might be a read error. This sequence joins TRBV15 and TRBJ2-4; a weak D match, TRBD2 (5 bases). From germline, CDR1 is LNHNV and CDR2 YYDKDF (reference sequence). This CDR3 is built from 11 residues. The CDR3 sequence is CATSRAAERVF. DNA for the CDR3: TGTGCCACCAGCAGAGCTGCGGAGAGGGTCTTC.

This clone was counted only a few times. The V call is TRBV15, the J call TRBJ2-5, with 7 bases identical to TRBD1. The germline V gene has CDR1 LNHNV and CDR2 YYDKDF (reference sequence). Trimming at V came to 1 base and at J to 4 bases, leaving 3 bases not matched to a gene. The CDR3 totals 14 residues. CDR3 nucleotide sequence: TGTGCCACCAGCAGAGGGGCAGGGGGAGAGACCCAGTACTTC. Protein sequence: CATSRGAGGETQYF.

The genes are TRBV29-1 and TRBJ1-1; TRBD1 might be the D (5 bases). Trimming took off 1 base at V and 8 bases at J, with 8 bases between the two ends. The CDR3 is 11 amino acids. Germline V gene data show CDR1 as SQVTM and CDR2 as ANQGSEA. CDR3 sequence reads: CSVEGEGEAFF. The CDR3 nucleotides read TGCAGCGTTGAAGGGGAGGGGGAAGCTTTCTTT.

This chain connects TRBV4-3 to TRBJ2-5, with a weak D call TRBD2 (6 bases). CDR3 size: 17 residues. With 3 bases removed from V and 2 bases from J, the gap between germline ends came to 19 bases. Germline V lookup: CDR1 LGHNA, CDR2 YSLEER. For the CDR3, the DNA is TGCGCCAGCAGCCAGGGTCCAGGGCGGGATGGTCAAGAGACCCAGTACTTC. This codes for CASSQGPGRDGQETQYF.

The chain has TRBV28 and TRBJ2-2, with 10 positions matching TRBD1. The CDR3 runs to 15 residues. Per germline, CDR1 MDHEN and CDR2 SYDVKM. Trimming at V came to 5 bases and at J to 7 bases, leaving 7 bases not matched to a gene. The CDR3 DNA reads TGTGCCAGCAGTCCACGACAGGGGGCGGGCGGGGAGCTGTTTTTT. The encoded protein is CASSPRQGAGGELFF.

The table lists this clone with a few counts. V usage is TRBV7-2 and J usage is TRBJ2-7; tentative D call: TRBD1 (6 bases). V lost 6 bases and J lost 2, with 17 bases in between. The CDR3 contains 15 residues. Germline V gene lookup returns CDR1 SGHTA and CDR2 FQGNSA. In DNA form, the CDR3 reads TGTGCCAGCAGTCAAACAGGGTCAGTCGCCTACGAGCAGTACTTC. It translates to CASSQTGSVAYEQYF.